Presented here are 13 T cell receptor beta chains from one specimen sequenced in a study of control samples from healthy donors and cancer patients. Produced via immunoSEQ multiplex PCR; TCRdb's table is partial and in-frame only. The data contain 150,000 to 200,000 clones, around 90% of them seen just once; the ten biggest clones take up 1.3% to 1.5%. The specimen was blood. Receptors originate from a woman in her 50s in good health.

This chain links TRBV6-6 with TRBJ1-6, with D perhaps matching TRBD1 (5 bases). This CDR3 is 13 amino acids long. Trimming pared 6 bases from V and 9 bases from J, leaving 12 bases between. Germline CDR1 and CDR2: MNHNY and SVGAGI (reference sequence). CDR3 protein: CASRAVQGSPLHF. The CDR3 bases are TGTGCCAGCAGGGCCGTCCAGGGTTCACCCCTCCACTTT.

The chain uses TRBV5-6 and TRBJ1-1; D possibly corresponds to TRBD1 (5 bases). The V end was cut by 0 bases, the J end by 6 bases, with 15 bases between. The germline V gene encodes CDR1 SGHDT and CDR2 YYEEEE. This CDR3 contains 15 residues. The CDR3 sequence is CASSLAGRDGPEAFF. The CDR3 bases are TGTGCCAGCAGCTTGGCCGGCAGGGATGGACCTGAAGCTTTCTTT.

The rearrangement uses TRBV29-1 and TRBJ1-5; 9 bases match TRBD1. Trimming at V came to 5 bases and at J to 5 bases, leaving 7 bases not matched to a gene. Germline values: CDR1 SQVTM, CDR2 ANQGSEA. This CDR3 region has 14 residues. CDR3 sequence (DNA): TGCAGCGTTTTAACAAGGGACAGGGATCAGCCCCAGCATTTT. Protein product: CSVLTRDRDQPQHF.

The chain employs TRBV6-1 and TRBJ1-4; D is perhaps TRBD1 (5 bases). CDR1 is MNHNS, CDR2 SASEGT, per germline. CDR3 length: 14 residues. The ends were cut back, 3 bases at V and 8 bases at J, with 13 bases in the middle. The CDR3 DNA follows: TGTGCCAGCAGTGACGGGGGGGTGGGCGAAAAACTGTTTTTT. It is translated as CASSDGGVGEKLFF.

The rearrangement links TRBV30 to TRBJ1-2; D uncertain. Germline V gene lookup returns CDR1 GTSNPN and CDR2 SVGIG (reference sequence). The V and J ends lost 2 bases and 3 bases respectively, with 13 bases between them. CDR3 size: 14 residues. For the CDR3, the DNA is TGTGCCTGGAGTCTCCCCCGACGGGACTATGGCTACACCTTC. Translated: CAWSLPRRDYGYTF.

The chain couples TRBV11-2 to TRBJ1-1; D gene unclear. V was shortened by 3 bases and J by 0 bases, with 8 bases between the two germline ends. Germline CDR1 is SGHAT and CDR2 is FQNNGV. The CDR3 spans 14 residues. The CDR3: CASSFGDVNTEAFF. The DNA of the CDR3 is TGTGCCAGCAGCTTTGGGGATGTGAACACTGAAGCTTTCTTT.

The chain combines TRBV15 with TRBJ1-5; D is unclear. Trimming took 2 bases from V and 4 from J, leaving 6 bases between them. Germline values: CDR1 LNHNV, CDR2 YYDKDF (reference sequence). The CDR3 has 13 amino acids. CDR3 amino acids: CATSRLINQPQHF. CDR3 bases: TGTGCCACCAGCAGACTGATTAATCAGCCCCAGCATTTT.

This chain uses TRBV6-2 or TRBV6-3 with TRBJ1-5; D possibly corresponds to TRBD1 (5 bases). Germline-derived CDR1 and CDR2 are MNHEY and SVGEGT. The CDR3 sequence is 15 residues long. The V and J ends lost 2 bases and 2 bases respectively, with 10 bases between them. CDR3 sequence (DNA): TGTGCCAGCAGTTACCGCCTAGGGGGCAATCAGCCCCAGCATTTT. Amino acid sequence: CASSYRLGGNQPQHF.

Only one count was recorded for this clone. This rearrangement joins TRBV9 to TRBJ2-5; the D call may be TRBD1 or TRBD2 (5 bases each). V lost 0 bases and J lost 4, with 13 bases in between. The CDR3 sequence is 15 residues long. The germline gives CDR1 SGDLS, CDR2 YYNGEE. The CDR3 spells CASSVAAGAAETQYF. In DNA form, the CDR3 reads TGTGCCAGCAGCGTAGCTGCCGGGGCCGCAGAGACCCAGTACTTC.

The V gene is TRBV9, the J gene TRBJ2-3, with D possibly called TRBD1 or TRBD2 (5 bases each). V was clipped by 0 bases and J by 0 bases, with 11 bases between them. Germline lookup yields CDR1 SGDLS and CDR2 YYNGEE. The CDR3 sequence is 16 residues long. CDR3 sequence (DNA): TGTGCCAGCAGCGTAGGGGACGGGTTTAGCACAGATACGCAGTATTTT. This encodes CASSVGDGFSTDTQYF.

The rearrangement links TRBV6-6 to TRBJ2-1; TRBD2 might be the D (6 bases). V was trimmed by 6 bases and J by 6 bases, leaving 9 bases between them. The CDR3 covers 12 residues. The germline CDR1 and CDR2 sequences are MNHNY and SVGAGI (reference sequence). The CDR3 region is CASSPGGNEQFF. The CDR3 DNA reads as TGTGCCAGCAGCCCCGGGGGCAATGAGCAGTTCTTC.

This clone was seen only once. The genes are TRBV7-9 and TRBJ2-1; D gene uncertain. Per the germline V gene, CDR1 is SEHNR and CDR2 is FQNEAQ (reference sequence). The CDR3 contains 13 residues. Trimming took off 6 bases at V and 4 bases at J, with 10 bases between the two ends. The CDR3 DNA is TGTGCCAGCAGTTACGATCTATACAATGAGCAGTTCTTC. It specifies CASSYDLYNEQFF. The entire variable domain, with the rest obtained from reference TRBV7-9 and TRBJ2-1, is as follows: DTGVSQNPRHKITKRGQNVTFRCDPISEHNRLYWYRQTLGQGPEFLTYFQNEAQLEKSRLLSDRFSAERPKGSFSTLEIQRTEQGDSAMYLCASSYDLYNEQFFGPGTRLTVL.

V usage is TRBV19 and J usage is TRBJ2-7; 8 bases agree with TRBD2. This CDR3 is 13 amino acids long. With 8 bases clipped from V and 2 bases from J, the junction kept 5 bases outside the gene matches. Germline V gives CDR1 LNHDA, CDR2 SQIVND (reference sequence). CDR3 region: CASALAGAYEQYF. Here the CDR3 DNA reads TGTGCCAGTGCTCTAGCGGGCGCCTACGAGCAGTACTTC.